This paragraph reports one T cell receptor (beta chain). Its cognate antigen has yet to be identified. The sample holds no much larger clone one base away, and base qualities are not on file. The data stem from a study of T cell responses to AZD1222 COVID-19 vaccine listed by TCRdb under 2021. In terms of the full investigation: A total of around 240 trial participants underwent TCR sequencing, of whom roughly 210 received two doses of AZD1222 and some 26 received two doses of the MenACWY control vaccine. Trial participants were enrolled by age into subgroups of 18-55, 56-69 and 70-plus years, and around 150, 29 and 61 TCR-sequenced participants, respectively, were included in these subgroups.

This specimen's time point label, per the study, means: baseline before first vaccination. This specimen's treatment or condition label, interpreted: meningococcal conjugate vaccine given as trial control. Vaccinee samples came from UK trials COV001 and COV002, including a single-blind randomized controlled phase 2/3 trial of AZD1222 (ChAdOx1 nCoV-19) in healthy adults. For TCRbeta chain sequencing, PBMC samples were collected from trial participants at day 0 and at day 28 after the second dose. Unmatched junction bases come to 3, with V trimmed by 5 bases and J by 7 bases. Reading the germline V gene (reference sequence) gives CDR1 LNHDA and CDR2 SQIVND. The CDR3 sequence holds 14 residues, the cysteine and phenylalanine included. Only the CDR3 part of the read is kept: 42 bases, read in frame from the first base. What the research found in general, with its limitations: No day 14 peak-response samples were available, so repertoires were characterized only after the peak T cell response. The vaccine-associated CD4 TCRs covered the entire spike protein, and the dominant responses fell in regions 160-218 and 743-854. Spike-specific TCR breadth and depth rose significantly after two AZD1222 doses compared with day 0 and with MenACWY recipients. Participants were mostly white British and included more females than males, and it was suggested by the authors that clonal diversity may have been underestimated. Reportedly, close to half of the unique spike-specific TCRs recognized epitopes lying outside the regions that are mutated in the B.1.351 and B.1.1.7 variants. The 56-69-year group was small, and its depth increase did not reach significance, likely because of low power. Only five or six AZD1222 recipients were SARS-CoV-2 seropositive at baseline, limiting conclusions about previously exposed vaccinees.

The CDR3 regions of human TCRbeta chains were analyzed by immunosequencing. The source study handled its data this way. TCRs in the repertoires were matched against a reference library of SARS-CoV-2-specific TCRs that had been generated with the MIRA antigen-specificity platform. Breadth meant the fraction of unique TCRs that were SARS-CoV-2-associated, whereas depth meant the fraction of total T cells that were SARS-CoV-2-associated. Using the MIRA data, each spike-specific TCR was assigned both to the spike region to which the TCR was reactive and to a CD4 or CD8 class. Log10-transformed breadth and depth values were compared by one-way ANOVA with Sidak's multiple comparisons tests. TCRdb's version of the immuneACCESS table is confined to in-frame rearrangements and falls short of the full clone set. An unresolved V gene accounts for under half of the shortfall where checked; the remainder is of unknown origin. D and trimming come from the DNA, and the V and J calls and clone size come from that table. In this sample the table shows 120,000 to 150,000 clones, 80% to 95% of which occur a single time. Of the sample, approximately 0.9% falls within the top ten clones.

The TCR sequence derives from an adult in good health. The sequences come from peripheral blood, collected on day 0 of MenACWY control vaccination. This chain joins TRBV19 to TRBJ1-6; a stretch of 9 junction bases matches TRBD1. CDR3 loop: CASSLGTGNSPLHF. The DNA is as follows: TGTGCCAGTAGTTTGGGGACAGGGAATTCACCCCTCCACTTT.